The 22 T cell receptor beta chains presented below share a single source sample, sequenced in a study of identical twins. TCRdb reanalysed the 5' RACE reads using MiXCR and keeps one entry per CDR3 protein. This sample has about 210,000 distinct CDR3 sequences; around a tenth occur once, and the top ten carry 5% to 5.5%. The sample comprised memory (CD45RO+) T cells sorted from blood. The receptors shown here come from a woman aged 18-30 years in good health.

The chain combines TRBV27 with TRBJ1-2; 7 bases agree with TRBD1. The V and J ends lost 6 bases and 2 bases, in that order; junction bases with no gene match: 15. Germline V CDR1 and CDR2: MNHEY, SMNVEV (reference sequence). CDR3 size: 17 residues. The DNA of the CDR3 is TGTGCCAGCAGCCGCCGCATGGGACAGCCTCCCAACTATGGCTACACCTTC. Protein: CASSRRMGQPPNYGYTF.

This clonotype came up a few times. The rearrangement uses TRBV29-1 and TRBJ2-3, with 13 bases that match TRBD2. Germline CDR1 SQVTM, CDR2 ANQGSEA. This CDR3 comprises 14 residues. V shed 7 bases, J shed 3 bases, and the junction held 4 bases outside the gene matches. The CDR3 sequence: CSGATSGRTDTQYF. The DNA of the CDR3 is TGCAGCGGAGCGACTAGCGGGAGGACAGATACGCAGTATTTT.

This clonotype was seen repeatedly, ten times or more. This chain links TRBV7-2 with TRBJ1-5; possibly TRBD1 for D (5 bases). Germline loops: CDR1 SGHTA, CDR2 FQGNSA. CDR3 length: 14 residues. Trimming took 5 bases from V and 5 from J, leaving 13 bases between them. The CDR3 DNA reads TGTGCCAGCAGCCCGACGGGGGGGTATCAGCCCCAGCATTTT. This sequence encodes CASSPTGGYQPQHF.

In nucleotides, the CDR3 is TGTGCCAGTAGTGGGGACTGGCGTTCCTACAATGAGCAGTTCTTC. Translation: CASSGDWRSYNEQFF. This sequence joins TRBV19 and TRBJ2-1; possibly TRBD2 for D (6 bases). The CDR3 consists of 15 residues. Germline V lookup: CDR1 LNHDA, CDR2 SQIVND (reference sequence). V shed 5 bases and J shed 1 base, with 12 bases lying between them.

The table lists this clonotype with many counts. CDR3 sequence: CASRTTSGSYNEQFF. The CDR3 nucleotides are TGTGCCAGCAGGACTACTAGCGGTTCCTACAATGAGCAGTTCTTC. The chain joins TRBV12-3 or TRBV12-4 to TRBJ2-1, with 8 bases identical to TRBD2. The V gene end was trimmed by 6 bases and the J gene end by 1 base; junction bases not matched to a gene: 5. This CDR3 is 15 amino acids long.

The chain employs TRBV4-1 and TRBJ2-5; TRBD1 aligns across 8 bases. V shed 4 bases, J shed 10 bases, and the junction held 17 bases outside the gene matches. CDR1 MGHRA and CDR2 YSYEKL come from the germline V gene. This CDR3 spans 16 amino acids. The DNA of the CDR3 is TGCGCCAGCAGCCGGGAAACAGGGGGGTGGTCCTGGGACCAGTACTTC. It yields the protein CASSRETGGWSWDQYF.

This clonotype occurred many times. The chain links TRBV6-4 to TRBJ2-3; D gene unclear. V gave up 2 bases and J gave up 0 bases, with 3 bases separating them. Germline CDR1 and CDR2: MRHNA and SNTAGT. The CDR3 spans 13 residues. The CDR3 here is CASSDGSTDTQYF. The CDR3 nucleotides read TGTGCCAGCAGTGACGGGAGCACAGATACGCAGTATTTT.

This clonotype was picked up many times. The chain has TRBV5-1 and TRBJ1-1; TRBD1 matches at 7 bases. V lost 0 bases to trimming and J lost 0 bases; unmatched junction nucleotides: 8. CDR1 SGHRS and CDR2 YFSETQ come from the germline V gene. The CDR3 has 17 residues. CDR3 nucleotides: TGCGCCAGCAGCTTGGGGGGAACAGGGGAGCTGAACACTGAAGCTTTCTTT. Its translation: CASSLGGTGELNTEAFF.

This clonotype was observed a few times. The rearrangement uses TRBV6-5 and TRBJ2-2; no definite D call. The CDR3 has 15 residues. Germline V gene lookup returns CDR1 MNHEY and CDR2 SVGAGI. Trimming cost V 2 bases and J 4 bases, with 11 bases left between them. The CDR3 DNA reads TGTGCCAGCAGTTACGTGGGTATGCGCACCGGGGAGCTGTTTTTT. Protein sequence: CASSYVGMRTGELFF.

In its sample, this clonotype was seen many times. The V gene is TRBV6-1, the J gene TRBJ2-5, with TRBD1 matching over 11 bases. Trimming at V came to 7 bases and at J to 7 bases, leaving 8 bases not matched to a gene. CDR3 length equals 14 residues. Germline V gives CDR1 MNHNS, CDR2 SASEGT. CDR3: CASTWTGGAGTQYF. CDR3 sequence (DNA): TGTGCCAGCACCTGGACAGGGGGCGCCGGGACCCAGTACTTC.

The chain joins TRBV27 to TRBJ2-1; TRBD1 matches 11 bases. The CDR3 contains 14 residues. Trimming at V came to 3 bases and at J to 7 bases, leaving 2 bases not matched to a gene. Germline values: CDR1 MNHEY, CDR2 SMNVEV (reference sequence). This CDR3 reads CASSFGTGGNEQFF. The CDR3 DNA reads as TGTGCCAGCAGTTTTGGGACAGGGGGGAATGAGCAGTTCTTC.

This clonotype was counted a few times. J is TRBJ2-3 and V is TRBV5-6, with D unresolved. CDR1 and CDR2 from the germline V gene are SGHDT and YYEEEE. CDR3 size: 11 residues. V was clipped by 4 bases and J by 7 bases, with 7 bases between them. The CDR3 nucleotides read TGTGCCAGCAGCCGCAGAAATACGCAGTATTTT. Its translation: CASSRRNTQYF.

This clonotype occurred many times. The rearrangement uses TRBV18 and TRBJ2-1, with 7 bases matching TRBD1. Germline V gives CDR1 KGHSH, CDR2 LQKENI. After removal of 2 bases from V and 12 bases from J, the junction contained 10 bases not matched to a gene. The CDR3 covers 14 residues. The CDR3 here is CASSPGPTRDRQFF. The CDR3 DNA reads TGTGCCAGCTCACCAGGTCCCACCCGGGACAGGCAGTTCTTC.

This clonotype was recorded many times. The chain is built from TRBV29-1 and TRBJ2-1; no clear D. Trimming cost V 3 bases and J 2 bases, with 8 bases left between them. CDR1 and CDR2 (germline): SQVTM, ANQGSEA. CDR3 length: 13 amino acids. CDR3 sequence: CSVDGHPYNEQFF. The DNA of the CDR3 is TGCAGCGTTGATGGGCACCCCTACAATGAGCAGTTCTTC.

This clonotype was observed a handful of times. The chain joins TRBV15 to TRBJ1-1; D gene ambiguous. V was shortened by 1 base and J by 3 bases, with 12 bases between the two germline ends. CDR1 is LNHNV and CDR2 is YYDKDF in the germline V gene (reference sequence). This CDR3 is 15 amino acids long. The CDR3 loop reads CATSRGRSADTEAFF. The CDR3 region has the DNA TGTGCCACCAGCAGAGGGAGGAGTGCGGACACTGAAGCTTTCTTT. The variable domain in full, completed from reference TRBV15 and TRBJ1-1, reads DAMVIQNPRYQVTQFGKPVTLSCSQTLNHNVMYWYQQKSSQAPKLLFHYYDKDFNNEADTPDNFQSRRPNTSFCFLDIRSPGLGDTAMYLCATSRGRSADTEAFFGQGTRLTVV.

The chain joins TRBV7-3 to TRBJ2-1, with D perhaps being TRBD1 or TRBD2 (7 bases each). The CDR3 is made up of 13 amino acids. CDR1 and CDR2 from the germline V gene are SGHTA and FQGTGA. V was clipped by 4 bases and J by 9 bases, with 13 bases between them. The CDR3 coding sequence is TGTGCCAGCAGCTCAGGGGGGGGACTTGAGCAGTTCTTC. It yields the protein CASSSGGGLEQFF.

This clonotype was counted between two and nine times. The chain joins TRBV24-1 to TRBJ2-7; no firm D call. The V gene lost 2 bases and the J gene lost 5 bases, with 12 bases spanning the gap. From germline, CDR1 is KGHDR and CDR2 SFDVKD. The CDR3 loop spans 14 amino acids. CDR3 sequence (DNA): TGTGCCACCAGTGATTCGGACCTGCCTCACGAGCAGTACTTC. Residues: CATSDSDLPHEQYF.

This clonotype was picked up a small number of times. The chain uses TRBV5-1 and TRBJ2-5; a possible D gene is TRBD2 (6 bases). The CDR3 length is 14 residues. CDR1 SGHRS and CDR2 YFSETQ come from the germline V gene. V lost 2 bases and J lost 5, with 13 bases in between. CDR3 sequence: CASSFDGGAETQYF. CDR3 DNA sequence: TGCGCCAGCAGCTTCGATGGCGGGGCGGAGACCCAGTACTTC.

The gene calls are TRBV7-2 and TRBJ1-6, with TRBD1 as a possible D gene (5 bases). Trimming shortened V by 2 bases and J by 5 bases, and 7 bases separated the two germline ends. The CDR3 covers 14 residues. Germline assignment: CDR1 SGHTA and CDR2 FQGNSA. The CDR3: CASSLSRDNSPLHF. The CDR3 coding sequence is TGTGCCAGCAGCTTATCCAGGGATAATTCACCCCTCCACTTT.

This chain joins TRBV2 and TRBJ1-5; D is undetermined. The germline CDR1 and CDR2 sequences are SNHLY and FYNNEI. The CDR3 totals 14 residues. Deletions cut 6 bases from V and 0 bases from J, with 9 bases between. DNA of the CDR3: TGTGCCAGCAGGCCCGGACTTAGCAATCAGCCCCAGCATTTT. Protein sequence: CASRPGLSNQPQHF.

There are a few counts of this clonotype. The CDR3: CSTRTGGDYGYTF. The DNA for the CDR3 is TGCAGCACCCGGACAGGGGGGGACTATGGCTACACCTTC. V gene TRBV29-1 combines with J gene TRBJ1-2; 10 positions match TRBD1. V gave up 8 bases and J gave up 3 bases; unmatched junction bases: 6. The CDR3 is 13 residues long. Germline V gene sequence: CDR1 SQVTM, CDR2 ANQGSEA.

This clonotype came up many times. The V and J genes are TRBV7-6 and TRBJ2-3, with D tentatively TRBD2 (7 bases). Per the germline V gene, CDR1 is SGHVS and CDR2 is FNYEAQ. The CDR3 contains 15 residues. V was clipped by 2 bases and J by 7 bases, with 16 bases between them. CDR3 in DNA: TGTGCCAGCAGCTTACAGGAGGGGGGGGCTCATACGCAGTATTTT. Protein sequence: CASSLQEGGAHTQYF.